The clone carrying this T cell receptor (beta chain) was counted at least ten times. Its target is unknown. The CDR3 has 15 amino acids. J lost 4 bases, V lost 2 bases, and 6 bases had no gene match. Germline CDR1 reads SGHRS; CDR2 reads YFSETQ. This record comes from a study of identical twins. Notes on the study in general: Surplus twin overlap in beta out-of-frame sequences was less pronounced. With abundant cord blood beta clonotypes, insertions were fewer; memory repertoires showed no such pattern.

TCRdb itself ran the 5' RACE reads through MiXCR, one entry per CDR3 protein. The sample lists hundreds of thousands of distinct CDR3 sequences; roughly 8% were seen once. These same records also appear under a second study, on yellow fever vaccine responses in identical twins.

The V gene is TRBV5-1, the J gene TRBJ2-1; 7 bases match TRBD2. Sequencing was carried out using PBMCs. The source of this sequence is a young woman in good health. As DNA, the CDR3 is TGCGCCAGCAGCTTCGGGAACGGGGGGTACAATGAGCAGTTCTTC. It is translated as CASSFGNGGYNEQFF. The full variable domain, in which reference TRBV5-1 and TRBJ2-1 provide the parts outside the CDR3, is KAGVTQTPRYLIKTRGQQVTLSCSPISGHRSVSWYQQTPGQGLQFLFEYFSETQRNKGNFPGRFSGRQFSNSRSEMNVSTLELGDSALYLCASSFGNGGYNEQFFGPGTRLTVL.